This T cell receptor (beta chain) comes out of a study of T-cell reconstitution after alpha-beta-depleted transplantation in children. Study-level findings and limits: Expanded graft clones, several hundred of them, were reportedly the source of alpha-beta T cells about two months after transplant. A year had passed since transplant, and T-cell counts and diversity by then came mostly from newly produced T cells.

This clonotype was observed a few times. No antigen is known for it. This CDR3 spans 13 amino acids. Germline V gene lookup returns CDR1 SNHLY and CDR2 FYNNEI. Germline trimming cut 9 bases from V and 5 bases from J; bases unmatched to any gene: 9. Preparation of the TCRbeta library was carried out with unique molecular identifiers. TCRdb reprocessed the PCR reads via MiXCR and lists one record per CDR3 protein. The sample carries 800,000 to 1,000,000 distinct CDR3 sequences, around 30% recorded once. The rearrangement links TRBV2 to TRBJ2-5, with 7 bases fitting TRBD1. The sequencing here drew on PBMCs, mostly from graft donor cells, taken 360 days after TCRalphabeta/CD19-depleted stem cell transplant. The TCR sequence derives from a boy younger than two who had a stem cell transplant for SCID, so the T cells may come from the graft donor. The CDR3, as DNA: TGTGCCAGGGCTATTAACAGGGGCGAGACCCAGTACTTC. Amino acid sequence: CARAINRGETQYF.